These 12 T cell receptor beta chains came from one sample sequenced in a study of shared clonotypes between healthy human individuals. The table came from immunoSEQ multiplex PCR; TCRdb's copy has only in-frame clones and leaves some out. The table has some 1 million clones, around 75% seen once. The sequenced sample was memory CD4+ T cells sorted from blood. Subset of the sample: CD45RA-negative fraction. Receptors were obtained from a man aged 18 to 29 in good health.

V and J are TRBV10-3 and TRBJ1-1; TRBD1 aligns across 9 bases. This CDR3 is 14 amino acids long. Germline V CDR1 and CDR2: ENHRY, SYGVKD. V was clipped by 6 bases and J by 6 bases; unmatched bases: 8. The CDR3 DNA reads TGTGCCATCAGAAGGACAGGGGACGGCGCTGAAGCTTTCTTT. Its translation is CAIRRTGDGAEAFF.

The CDR3 DNA reads as TGTGCCAGCAGTGCAGTAGGGGGCAGGTATTCACCCCTCCACTTT. Its protein product is CASSAVGGRYSPLHF. V is TRBV25-1 and J is TRBJ1-6; 7 bases match TRBD1. Germline CDR1 is MGHDK and CDR2 is SYGVNS. The CDR3 covers 15 residues. V trimming: 4 bases; J trimming: 8 bases; junction bases outside the gene matches: 8. Full variable domain (rest looked up from reference TRBV25-1 and TRBJ1-6): EADIYQTPRYLVIGTGKKITLECSQTMGHDKMYWYQQDPGMELHLIHYSYGVNSTEKGDLSSESTVSRIRTEHFPLTLESARPSHTSQYLCASSAVGGRYSPLHFGNGTRLTVT.

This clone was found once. CDR3: CASSYAKPSSTDTQYF. The DNA of the CDR3 is TGTGCCAGCAGTTACGCCAAGCCCTCTAGCACAGATACGCAGTATTTT. This chain joins TRBV6-5 and TRBJ2-3; D is ambiguous. CDR1 and CDR2 from the germline V gene are MNHEY and SVGAGI. Trimming removed 2 bases at V and 0 bases at J, with 12 bases between. The CDR3 runs 16 residues.

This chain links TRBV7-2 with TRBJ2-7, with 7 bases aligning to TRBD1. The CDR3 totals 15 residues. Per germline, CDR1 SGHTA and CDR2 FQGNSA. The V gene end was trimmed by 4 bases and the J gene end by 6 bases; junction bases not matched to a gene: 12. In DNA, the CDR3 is TGTGCCAGCAGCTCCAGTATACAGGGGAGTACCGAGCAGTACTTC. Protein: CASSSSIQGSTEQYF.

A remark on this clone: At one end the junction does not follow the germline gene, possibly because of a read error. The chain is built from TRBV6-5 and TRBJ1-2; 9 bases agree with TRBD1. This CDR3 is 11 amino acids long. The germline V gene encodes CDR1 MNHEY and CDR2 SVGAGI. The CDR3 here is CASSWRDRVHF. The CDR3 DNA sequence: TGTGCCAGCAGTTGGCGGGACAGGGTTCACTTC.

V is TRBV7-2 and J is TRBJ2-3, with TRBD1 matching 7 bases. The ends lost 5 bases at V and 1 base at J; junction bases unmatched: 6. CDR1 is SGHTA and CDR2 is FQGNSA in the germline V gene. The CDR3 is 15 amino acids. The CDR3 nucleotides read TGTGCCAGCAGCCACAGGGGCTTAGGCACAGATACGCAGTATTTT. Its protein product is CASSHRGLGTDTQYF.

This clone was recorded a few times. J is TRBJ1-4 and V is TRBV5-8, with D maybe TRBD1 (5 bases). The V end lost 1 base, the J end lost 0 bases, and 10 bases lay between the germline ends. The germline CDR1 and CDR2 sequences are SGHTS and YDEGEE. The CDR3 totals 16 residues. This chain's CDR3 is CASSLKGVPTNEKLFF. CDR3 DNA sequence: TGTGCCAGCAGCTTGAAAGGGGTGCCAACTAATGAAAAACTGTTTTTT.

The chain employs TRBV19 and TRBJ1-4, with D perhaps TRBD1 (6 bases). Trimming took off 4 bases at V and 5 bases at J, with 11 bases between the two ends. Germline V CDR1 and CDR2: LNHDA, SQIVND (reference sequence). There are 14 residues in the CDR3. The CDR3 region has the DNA TGTGCCAGTAGTAGAACAGGGCCAAATGAAAAACTGTTTTTT. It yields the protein CASSRTGPNEKLFF.

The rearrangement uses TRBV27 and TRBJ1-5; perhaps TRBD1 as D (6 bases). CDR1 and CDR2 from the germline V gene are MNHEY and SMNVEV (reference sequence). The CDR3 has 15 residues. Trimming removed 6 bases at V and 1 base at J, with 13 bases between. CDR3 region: CASRPRTESNQPQHF. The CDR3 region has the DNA TGTGCCAGCAGGCCACGGACAGAGAGCAATCAGCCCCAGCATTTT.

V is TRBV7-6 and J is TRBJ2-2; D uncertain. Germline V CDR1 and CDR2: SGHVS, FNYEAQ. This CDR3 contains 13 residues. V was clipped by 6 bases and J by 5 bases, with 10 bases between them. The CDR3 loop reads CASRPQETGELFF. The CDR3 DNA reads TGTGCCAGCAGGCCCCAGGAAACCGGGGAGCTGTTTTTT.

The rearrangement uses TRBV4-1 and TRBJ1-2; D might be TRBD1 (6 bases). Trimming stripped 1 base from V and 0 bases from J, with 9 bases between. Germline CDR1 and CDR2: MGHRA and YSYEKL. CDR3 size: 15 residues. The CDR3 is CASSQADRPNYGYTF. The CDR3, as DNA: TGCGCCAGCAGCCAAGCCGACAGGCCTAACTATGGCTACACCTTC.

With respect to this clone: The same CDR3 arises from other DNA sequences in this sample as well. CDR3 loop: CASSLGGRGYEQYF. The DNA for the CDR3 is TGTGCCAGCAGTTTAGGCGGCAGGGGTTACGAGCAGTACTTC. The chain joins TRBV27 to TRBJ2-7; possible D gene TRBD1, 6 bases. V dropped 2 bases and J dropped 4 bases, with 12 bases sitting between them. The length of the CDR3 is 14 residues. From germline, CDR1 is MNHEY and CDR2 SMNVEV (reference sequence).